The 28 T cell receptor beta chains below come from one sample, sequenced in a study of T-cell reconstitution after alpha-beta-depleted transplantation in children. Construction of the TCRbeta library involved unique molecular identifiers. Via MiXCR, TCRdb re-called the PCR reads, giving one row per CDR3 protein. The repertoire has 200,000 to 250,000 distinct CDR3 sequences, approximately 8.9% of them found once; the top ten carry 6.3%. The material was PBMCs, mostly from graft donor cells, obtained 180 days after TCRalphabeta/CD19-depleted stem cell transplant. The receptor source for this set is a male patient between 10 and 17 years old who had a stem cell transplant for acute lymphoblastic leukemia, so the T cells may come from the graft donor.

This clonotype appeared many times. The J gene is TRBJ1-4, the V gene TRBV12-3 or TRBV12-4; 12 nucleotides line up with TRBD1. The CDR3 has 18 residues. V shed 6 bases and J 3 bases; nucleotides not matched to a gene: 11. The CDR3 reads CASRARDRGLSANEKLFF. The DNA of the CDR3 is TGTGCCAGCAGGGCCCGGGACAGGGGGCTTTCGGCTAATGAAAAACTGTTTTTT.

Comment on this clonotype: With a much larger clone just one base away, this may be a read error. This rearrangement joins TRBV7-9 to TRBJ2-7, with D possibly TRBD2 on 5 matching bases. Per germline, CDR1 SEHNR and CDR2 FQNEAQ (reference sequence). The CDR3 contains 13 residues. The CDR3 here is CASSPTTGYELYF. CDR3 sequence (DNA): TGTGCCAGCAGCCCGACTACGGGCTACGAGCTGTACTTC.

This clonotype was counted ten times or more. J is TRBJ2-1 and V is TRBV5-1, with D maybe TRBD2 (7 bases). V lost 3 bases and J lost 4, with 20 bases in between. CDR1 is SGHRS, CDR2 YFSETQ, per germline. The CDR3 consists of 17 residues. The DNA for the CDR3 is TGCGCCAGCAGCTACGGTTTGAGGGGGGGACCTTACAATGAGCAGTTCTTC. Amino acid sequence: CASSYGLRGGPYNEQFF.

This clonotype was picked up a small number of times. This chain uses TRBV4-1 with TRBJ1-6, with TRBD1 identical over 9 bases. Per germline, CDR1 MGHRA and CDR2 YSYEKL. V gave up 0 bases and J gave up 10 bases; unmatched junction bases: 7. This CDR3 has 16 residues. The CDR3 is CASSQDQTGGKSPLHF. The CDR3 DNA reads as TGCGCCAGCAGCCAAGATCAAACAGGGGGCAAATCACCCCTCCACTTT.

This clonotype was seen many times. The J gene is TRBJ2-7, the V gene TRBV5-1; D is tentatively TRBD1 or TRBD2 (5 bases each). The CDR3 is 13 amino acids. Germline CDR1 SGHRS, CDR2 YFSETQ. Trimming took 3 bases from V and 4 from J, leaving 11 bases between them. The CDR3 here is CASSWDGLYEQYF. The DNA of the CDR3 is TGCGCCAGCAGCTGGGACGGTCTTTACGAGCAGTACTTC.

This clonotype was detected many times. V and J are TRBV12-3 or TRBV12-4 and TRBJ1-2; tentatively, D is TRBD1 (5 bases). The CDR3 length is 11 residues. With 7 bases removed from V and 7 bases from J, the gap between germline ends came to 10 bases. CDR3 sequence: CASTVGGGYTF. The CDR3 bases are TGTGCCAGCACGGTCGGGGGTGGCTACACCTTC.

This clonotype was seen repeatedly, ten times or more. V usage is TRBV29-1 and J usage is TRBJ2-4; D is perhaps TRBD1 or TRBD2 (5 bases each). V lost 1 base, J lost 2 bases, and 21 bases lay in between. Germline loops: CDR1 SQVTM, CDR2 ANQGSEA. This CDR3 has 18 residues. The CDR3 loop reads CSVEGHPIRGWTKNIQYF. DNA for the CDR3: TGCAGCGTTGAAGGTCACCCAATACGGGGCTGGACCAAAAACATTCAGTACTTC.

This clonotype has at least ten counts. The chain carries TRBV2 and TRBJ1-2; D perhaps matches TRBD1 (6 bases). V gave up 6 bases and J gave up 5 bases, with 16 bases separating them. Germline V CDR1 and CDR2: SNHLY, FYNNEI. This CDR3 spans 14 amino acids. CDR3 nucleotide sequence: TGTGCCAGCAGCAACGGACAGATTTTTTATGGCTACACCTTC. Protein product: CASSNGQIFYGYTF.

This clonotype was seen at least ten times. The rearrangement links TRBV11-1 to TRBJ2-1; D gene ambiguous. CDR3 length: 14 amino acids. V shed 2 bases and J shed 4 bases, with 9 bases lying between them. CDR1 SGHAT and CDR2 FQDESV come from the germline V gene (reference sequence). CDR3 sequence reads: CASSLPDAYNEQFF. DNA of the CDR3: TGTGCCAGCAGCTTACCGGACGCTTACAATGAGCAGTTCTTC.

This clonotype has a count of ten or more. The V and J genes are TRBV3-1 and TRBJ2-7; 7 bases are shared with TRBD1. CDR1 and CDR2 from the germline V gene are LGHDT and YNNKEL (reference sequence). The CDR3 is made up of 17 amino acids. V dropped 4 bases and J dropped 2; count of bases not matched to a gene: 14. CDR3 in amino acids: CASSPGYRDRRTYEQYF. The CDR3 nucleotides read TGTGCCAGCAGCCCCGGCTACCGGGACAGAAGGACCTACGAGCAGTACTTC.

This clonotype was counted ten times or more. J is TRBJ2-7 and V is TRBV28; 8 bases are shared with TRBD1. The V segment lost 6 bases and the J segment 3 bases; nucleotides outside the gene matches: 13. The germline CDR1 and CDR2 sequences are MDHEN and SYDVKM. The CDR3 contains 16 residues. In nucleotides, the CDR3 is TGTGCCAGCAGGTCTCACCAGGGGGCTAGCTTCTACGAGCAGTACTTC. It codes for CASRSHQGASFYEQYF.

This clonotype was seen repeatedly, ten times or more. The rearrangement joins TRBV5-8 to TRBJ1-1, with a tentative D call TRBD1 (5 bases). This CDR3 spans 15 amino acids. Germline CDR1 is SGHTS and CDR2 is YDEGEE. V was pared by 4 bases and J by 4 bases, with 17 bases between. CDR3 amino acids: CASSPRNWGVTEAFF. CDR3 nucleotides: TGTGCCAGCAGCCCTCGCAACTGGGGGGTCACTGAAGCTTTCTTT. Looking up the rest from reference TRBV5-8 and TRBJ1-1 gives the full variable domain: EAGVTQSPTHLIKTRGQQATLRCSPISGHTSVYWYQQALGLGLQFLLWYDEGEERNRGNFPPRFSGRQFPNYSSELNVNALELEDSALYLCASSPRNWGVTEAFFGQGTRLTVV.

This clonotype was observed at least ten times. This sequence joins TRBV28 and TRBJ1-2; D not certain. V gave up 3 bases and J gave up 7 bases, with 9 bases separating them. The CDR3 length is 12 residues. CDR1 MDHEN and CDR2 SYDVKM come from the germline V gene. CDR3 DNA: TGTGCCAGCAGTTTTGGGGTCGGTGGCTACACCTTC. Its translation: CASSFGVGGYTF.

The chain combines TRBV24-1 with TRBJ1-1, with unresolved D. Looked up from germline, CDR1 is KGHDR and CDR2 is SFDVKD. The CDR3 has 11 residues. V lost 6 bases and J lost 11, with 12 bases in between. The CDR3 DNA sequence: TGTGCCACCAGTTTTGCCGGTAGGGCTTTCTTT. It encodes CATSFAGRAFF.

In this sample, this clonotype turned up a few times. V is TRBV18 and J is TRBJ2-2; D is uncertain. Trimming cost V 0 bases and J 6 bases, with 14 bases left between them. CDR1 is KGHSH, CDR2 LQKENI, per germline. There are 16 residues in the CDR3. The CDR3 DNA sequence: TGTGCCAGCTCACCACCGGGATTCTCTGTAGCCGGGGAGCTGTTTTTT. It specifies CASSPPGFSVAGELFF. Looking up the rest from reference TRBV18 and TRBJ2-2 gives the full variable domain: NAGVMQNPRHLVRRRGQEARLRCSPMKGHSHVYWYRQLPEEGLKFMVYLQKENIIDESGMPKERFSAEFPKEGPSILRIQQVVRGDSAAYFCASSPPGFSVAGELFFGEGSRLTVL.

There are many counts of this clonotype. The V call is TRBV28, the J call TRBJ2-1, with TRBD2 identical over 13 bases. With V trimmed by 4 bases and J by 2 bases, 8 bases remained unmatched. The CDR3 runs to 18 residues. CDR1 MDHEN and CDR2 SYDVKM come from the germline V gene. CDR3 amino acids: CASSSRTSGRATYNEQFF. For the CDR3, the DNA is TGTGCCAGCAGTTCCCGTACTAGCGGGAGGGCCACCTACAATGAGCAGTTCTTC.

This clonotype was counted at least ten times. CDR3 nucleotide sequence: TGTGCCAGCAGGACAGTGTATAATGAAAAACTGTTTTTT. Protein sequence: CASRTVYNEKLFF. The genes are TRBV11-2 and TRBJ1-4, with D possibly being TRBD1 (5 bases). Germline assignment: CDR1 SGHAT and CDR2 FQNNGV. The CDR3 runs 13 residues. V lost 6 bases and J lost 4, with 9 bases in between.

This clonotype was recorded many times. The rearrangement uses TRBV11-2 and TRBJ2-3; a weak D match, TRBD1 (6 bases). The V and J ends lost 1 base and 5 bases respectively, with 13 bases between them. This CDR3 is 15 amino acids long. CDR1 SGHAT and CDR2 FQNNGV come from the germline V gene. CDR3 sequence reads: CASSLGGRERDTQYF. In DNA form, the CDR3 reads TGTGCCAGCAGCTTAGGGGGGCGCGAACGAGATACGCAGTATTTT.

This clonotype was seen a few times. The chain carries TRBV10-3 and TRBJ1-1; 9 bases map to TRBD1. CDR1 is ENHRY and CDR2 is SYGVKD in the germline V gene. The CDR3 consists of 15 residues. V shed 2 bases and J 5 bases; nucleotides not matched to a gene: 6. This CDR3 reads CAISEDRGMGTEAFF. CDR3 sequence (DNA): TGTGCCATCAGTGAGGACAGGGGGATGGGGACTGAAGCTTTCTTT.

This clonotype was seen at least ten times. This chain joins TRBV7-9 and TRBJ2-1; 7 nucleotides match TRBD2. Germline V lookup: CDR1 SEHNR, CDR2 FQNEAQ (reference sequence). The CDR3 covers 16 residues. V was pared by 0 bases and J by 8 bases, with 10 bases of the junction left unmatched. The CDR3 DNA reads as TGTGCCAGCAGCTTAGCTGTCCGCGGGGGTTGGGATGAGCAGTTCTTC. It yields the protein CASSLAVRGGWDEQFF.

This clonotype was detected many times. J is TRBJ2-1 and V is TRBV4-1, with a possible D match to TRBD1 (5 bases). The ends were cut back, 3 bases at V and 3 bases at J, with 9 bases in the middle. The germline V gene encodes CDR1 MGHRA and CDR2 YSYEKL. The CDR3 runs 14 residues. This CDR3 reads CASSQEQVYNEQFF. CDR3 sequence (DNA): TGCGCCAGCAGCCAGGAACAGGTCTACAATGAGCAGTTCTTC.

This clonotype was recorded many times. This sequence joins TRBV12-3 or TRBV12-4 and TRBJ1-1, with D hard to call. The CDR3 is 11 amino acids. Deletions cut 5 bases from V and 10 bases from J, with 11 bases between. CDR3 in amino acids: CASSGLRRAFF. CDR3 in DNA: TGTGCCAGCAGTGGGCTCCGCCGAGCTTTCTTT.

This clonotype has at least ten counts. The DNA of the CDR3 is TGTGCCATCAGTGAGAGGGGGCCCGCAGATACGCAGTATTTT. This encodes CAISERGPADTQYF. The chain recombines TRBV10-3 with TRBJ2-3, with TRBD1 matching 7 bases. CDR1 and CDR2 (germline): ENHRY, SYGVKD. The V and J ends lost 2 bases and 4 bases, in that order; junction bases with no gene match: 3. The CDR3 has 14 amino acids.

In its sample, this clonotype was seen many times. The chain has TRBV10-3 and TRBJ2-7; tentative D call: TRBD2 (5 bases). V lost 6 bases, J lost 2 bases, and 8 bases lay in between. The CDR3 runs to 12 residues. The V gene's germline CDR1 is ENHRY and CDR2 SYGVKD. The CDR3 sequence is CAIRDGTYEQYF. The CDR3 coding sequence is TGTGCCATCAGGGACGGGACCTACGAGCAGTACTTC.

As regards this clonotype: A read error may explain this, as a much larger clone is one base away. The conserved phenylalanine or tryptophan is not found at the CDR3 terminus, so this likely reflects a read error. The CDR3 is CASSPDRGLVPEAFV. CDR3 bases: TGCGCCAGCAGCCCTGACAGGGGGCTAGTTCCTGAAGCTTTCGTT. This chain uses TRBV5-1 with TRBJ1-1; 10 bases line up with TRBD1. The germline gives CDR1 SGHRS, CDR2 YFSETQ. Trimming at V came to 4 bases and at J to 6 bases, leaving 9 bases not matched to a gene. The CDR3 loop spans 15 amino acids.

This clonotype came up many times. The CDR3 DNA reads as TGCAGTGCTAGACACCGGACTAGCGGGGTAACCTACGAGCAGTACTTC. This gives the protein CSARHRTSGVTYEQYF. The chain carries TRBV20-1 and TRBJ2-7, with 12 bases identical to TRBD2. Germline V CDR1 and CDR2: DFQATT, SNEGSKA (reference sequence). Trimming at V came to 2 bases and at J to 2 bases, leaving 7 bases not matched to a gene. The CDR3 consists of 16 residues.

This chain uses TRBV12-3 or TRBV12-4 with TRBJ2-1, with a weak D call TRBD1 (5 bases). The CDR3 sequence is 18 residues long. V gave up 4 bases and J gave up 1 base, with 20 bases separating them. The CDR3 sequence is CASSSGRLDTSSYNEQFF. The CDR3 DNA reads TGTGCCAGCAGTTCAGGGCGACTGGACACGTCTTCCTACAATGAGCAGTTCTTC.

This clonotype was detected ten times or more. This chain joins TRBV5-6 and TRBJ2-5, with no clear D. This CDR3 contains 15 residues. V was shortened by 0 bases and J by 4 bases, with 13 bases between the two germline ends. Per germline, CDR1 SGHDT and CDR2 YYEEEE. DNA of the CDR3: TGTGCCAGCAGCTTGGCCGGGTACAGAGGAGAGACCCAGTACTTC. Translation: CASSLAGYRGETQYF.